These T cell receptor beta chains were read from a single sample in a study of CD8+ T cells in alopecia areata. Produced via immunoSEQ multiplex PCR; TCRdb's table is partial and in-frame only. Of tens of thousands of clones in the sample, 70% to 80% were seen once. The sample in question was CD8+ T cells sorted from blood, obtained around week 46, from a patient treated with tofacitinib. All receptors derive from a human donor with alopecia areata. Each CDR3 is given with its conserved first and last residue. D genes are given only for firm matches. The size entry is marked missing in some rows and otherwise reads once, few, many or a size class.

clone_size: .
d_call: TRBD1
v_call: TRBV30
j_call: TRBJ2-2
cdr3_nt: TGTGGGGGGACAGGGTCCACCGGGGAGCTGTTTTTT
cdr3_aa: CGGTGSTGELFF

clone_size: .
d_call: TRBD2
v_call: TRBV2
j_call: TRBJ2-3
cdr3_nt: TGTGCCAGCAGTGACGGGCTAGCGGGGGGGCGAGCAGATACGCAGTATTTT
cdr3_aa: CASSDGLAGGRADTQYF

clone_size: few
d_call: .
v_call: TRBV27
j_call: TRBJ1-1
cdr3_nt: TGTGCCAGCACCGTACAGTCCGGGAACACTGAAGCTTTCTTT
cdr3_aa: CASTVQSGNTEAFF

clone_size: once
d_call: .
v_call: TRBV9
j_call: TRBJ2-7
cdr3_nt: TGTGCCAGCAGCTTTCCTACCTACGAGCAGTACTTC
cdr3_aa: CASSFPTYEQYF

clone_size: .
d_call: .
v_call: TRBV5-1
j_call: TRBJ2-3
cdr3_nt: TGCGCCAGCAGCCCGGTACGCACAGATACGCAGTATTTT
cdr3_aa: CASSPVRTDTQYF

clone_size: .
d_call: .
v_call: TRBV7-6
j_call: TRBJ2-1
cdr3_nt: TGTGCCAGCTCGTGGGAGATCTACAATGAGCAGTTCTTC
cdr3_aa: CASSWEIYNEQFF

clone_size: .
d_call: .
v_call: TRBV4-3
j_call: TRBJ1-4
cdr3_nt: TGCGCCAGCAGCCTGAGGGTGGGGGCTAATAATGAAAAACTGTTTTTT
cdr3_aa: CASSLRVGANNEKLFF

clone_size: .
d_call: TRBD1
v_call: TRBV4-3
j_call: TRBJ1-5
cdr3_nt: TGCGCCAGCAGCCGCGACAGGGGGAGCAATCAGCCCCAGCATTTT
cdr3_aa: CASSRDRGSNQPQHF

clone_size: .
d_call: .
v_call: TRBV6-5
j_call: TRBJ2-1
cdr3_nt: TGTGCCAGCGGGCTAAATGAGCAGTTCTTC
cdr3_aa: CASGLNEQFF

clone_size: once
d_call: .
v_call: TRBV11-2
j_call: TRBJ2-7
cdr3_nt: TGTGCCAGCAGCTTAGTTACGGGGCCCGCCTACGAGCAGTACTTC
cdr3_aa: CASSLVTGPAYEQYF

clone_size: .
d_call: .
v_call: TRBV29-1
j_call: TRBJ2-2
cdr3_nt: TGCAGCGTTGAAGCGGGCGGGGAGCTGTTTTTT
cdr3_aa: CSVEAGGELFF

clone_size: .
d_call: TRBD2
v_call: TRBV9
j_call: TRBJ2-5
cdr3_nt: TGTGCCAGCAGCGTAGGGGCGAGCGGGGGGATCCAAGAGACCCAGTACTTC
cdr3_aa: CASSVGASGGIQETQYF

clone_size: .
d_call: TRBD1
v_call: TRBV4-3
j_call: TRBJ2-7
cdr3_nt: TGCGCCAGCAGCCTAAATAAACAAAGCGGGACAGGGACATTCGAGCAGTACTTC
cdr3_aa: CASSLNKQSGTGTFEQYF

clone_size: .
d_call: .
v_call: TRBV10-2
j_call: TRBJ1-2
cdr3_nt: TGCGCCAGCGGAGGGGAGTCTCGCGTGGATGGCTACACCTTC
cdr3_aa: CASGGESRVDGYTF

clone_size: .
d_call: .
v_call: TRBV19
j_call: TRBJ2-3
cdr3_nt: TGTGCCAGTAGTGATCTAGCAGATACGCAGTATTTT
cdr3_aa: CASSDLADTQYF

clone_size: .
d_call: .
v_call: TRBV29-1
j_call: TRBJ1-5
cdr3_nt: TGCAGCGTTCTTCCAGCGGACAGCCTCAATCAGCCCCAGCATTTT
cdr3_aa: CSVLPADSLNQPQHF

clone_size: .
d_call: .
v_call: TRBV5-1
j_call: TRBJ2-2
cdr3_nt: TGCGCCAGCAGCCCAAGGGCTGGGAACACCGGGGAGCTGTTTTTT
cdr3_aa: CASSPRAGNTGELFF

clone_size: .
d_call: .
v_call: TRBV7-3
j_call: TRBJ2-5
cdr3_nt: TGTGCCAGCAGGTTCGGGGAGACCCAGTACTTC
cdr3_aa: CASRFGETQYF

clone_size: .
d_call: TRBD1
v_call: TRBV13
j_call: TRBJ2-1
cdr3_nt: TGTGCCAGCAGCTCCGGGACAGGGGTATATCAGCGTGTCTTC
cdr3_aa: CASSSGTGVYQRVF

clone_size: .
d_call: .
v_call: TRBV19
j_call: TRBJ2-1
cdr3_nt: TGTGCCAGTATTCTCGGCCATGAGCAGTTCTTC
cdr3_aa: CASILGHEQFF

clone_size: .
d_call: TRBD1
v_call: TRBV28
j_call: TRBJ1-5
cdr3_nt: TGTGCCAGCAGCAGGGGACAGGGGGTTTGGAAGCCCCAGCATTTT
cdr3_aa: CASSRGQGVWKPQHF

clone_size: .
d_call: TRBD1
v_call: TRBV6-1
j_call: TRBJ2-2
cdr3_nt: TGTGCCAGCAGTGGATGGGACAGGGAGGCCGGGGAGCTGTTTTTT
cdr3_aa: CASSGWDREAGELFF